One sample yielded the 27 T cell receptor beta chains listed below, sequenced in a study of blood T cell repertoires in COVID-19. Using immunoSEQ multiplex PCR, the repertoire was profiled, and TCRdb retains in-frame clones only, with some absent. Of more than 200,000 clones in the sample, 85% to 90% were seen once. Sequencing was done on a sample of peripheral blood. The source of these receptors is a man in his fifties with acute or convalescent COVID-19.

V and J are TRBV6-6 and TRBJ2-7; TRBD1 matches 7 bases. CDR1 is MNHNY, CDR2 SVGAGI, per germline (reference sequence). V gave up 5 bases and J gave up 0 bases; unmatched junction bases: 7. This CDR3 comprises 15 residues. CDR3 nucleotides: TGTGCCAGCAGTACCCGGGACAGAGCCTCCTACGAGCAGTACTTC. This encodes CASSTRDRASYEQYF.

This clone was recorded only once. The chain combines TRBV5-8 with TRBJ1-1; a weak D match, TRBD1 (5 bases). The germline V and J ends were trimmed by 0 bases and 5 bases, with 17 bases remaining between them. The CDR3 is 16 amino acids. Germline CDR1 and CDR2: SGHTS and YDEGEE. CDR3 protein: CASSLDKGALGTEAFF. The CDR3 DNA follows: TGTGCCAGCAGCTTGGATAAAGGGGCTTTAGGTACTGAAGCTTTCTTT.

V usage is TRBV18 and J usage is TRBJ2-7, with TRBD2 identical over 8 bases. J gave up 3 bases and V 2 bases, and 12 bases lay outside the gene matches. The CDR3 extends over 17 amino acids. Germline CDR1 reads KGHSH; CDR2 reads LQKENI. CDR3 coding DNA: TGTGCCAGCTCACCAAAAAAGGGTAGCGGGGCGGACTACGAGCAGTACTTC. Encoded protein: CASSPKKGSGADYEQYF.

The chain links TRBV27 to TRBJ1-6; 8 bases agree with TRBD1. Per the germline V gene, CDR1 is MNHEY and CDR2 is SMNVEV (reference sequence). This CDR3 is 15 amino acids long. V shed 2 bases, J shed 3 bases, and the junction held 0 bases outside the gene matches. The CDR3 nucleotides are TGTGCCAGCAGTTTAGGGACAGGCTATAATTCACCCCTCCACTTT. This translates into CASSLGTGYNSPLHF.

This chain uses TRBV19 with TRBJ2-7, with TRBD1 matching over 7 bases. CDR1 is LNHDA, CDR2 SQIVND, per germline (reference sequence). V shed 4 bases, J shed 0 bases, and the junction held 6 bases outside the gene matches. The CDR3 has 15 amino acids. This CDR3 reads CASSTGDSISYEQYF. The CDR3 nucleotides are TGTGCCAGTAGTACCGGGGACAGCATCTCCTACGAGCAGTACTTC.

The chain carries TRBV19 and TRBJ1-5, with a possible D match to TRBD1 (5 bases). The CDR3 has 19 residues. Germline lookup yields CDR1 LNHDA and CDR2 SQIVND (reference sequence). Trimming stripped 3 bases from V and 3 bases from J, with 24 bases between. CDR3 sequence: CASSISPPGAPYNNQPQHF. CDR3 nucleotides: TGTGCCAGTAGTATCTCCCCCCCTGGGGCGCCATATAACAATCAGCCCCAGCATTTT.

The V call is TRBV6-5, the J call TRBJ1-1; D gene uncertain. This CDR3 is 13 amino acids long. Germline V CDR1 and CDR2: MNHEY, SVGAGI. V gave up 0 bases and J gave up 8 bases, with 10 bases separating them. CDR3 DNA sequence: TGTGCCAGCAGTTACTCGGGCAGGCTGGAAGCTTTCTTT. The encoded protein is CASSYSGRLEAFF.

The chain uses TRBV12-2 and TRBJ2-1; TRBD1 is the table's D call, not checked against the DNA. TRBV12-2 counts as a pseudogene. The CDR3 is made up of 15 amino acids. The CDR3 loop is CASRAVRGEDNEQFF. DNA for the CDR3: TGTGCAAGTCGCGCTGTCAGGGGGGAAGACAATGAGCAGTTCTTC.

The chain employs TRBV5-5 and TRBJ2-2, with 9 nucleotides matching TRBD1. The CDR3 runs to 17 residues. V lost 1 base to trimming and J lost 1 base; unmatched junction nucleotides: 5. CDR1 is SGHKS and CDR2 is YYEKEE in the germline V gene (reference sequence). CDR3 nucleotides: TGTGCCAGCAGCTTGAGACAGGGGGTTTTGAACACCGGGGAGCTGTTTTTT. This translates into CASSLRQGVLNTGELFF.

The chain couples TRBV25-1 to TRBJ1-4; D perhaps matches TRBD1 (5 bases). The CDR3 runs 14 residues. Trimming stripped 6 bases from V and 8 bases from J, with 16 bases between. CDR1 MGHDK and CDR2 SYGVNS come from the germline V gene. The CDR3 is CASSQEGREEKLFF. The CDR3 DNA follows: TGTGCCAGCAGCCAGGAGGGGCGGGAAGAAAAACTGTTTTTT.

The CDR3 here is CASSFGGGTGNQPQHF. For the CDR3, the DNA is TGTGCCAGCAGTTTTGGGGGGGGAACGGGCAATCAGCCCCAGCATTTT. The V gene is TRBV27, the J gene TRBJ1-5; D perhaps matches TRBD1 (5 bases). Germline CDR1 reads MNHEY; CDR2 reads SMNVEV (reference sequence). V lost 3 bases, J lost 2 bases, and 14 bases lay in between. The CDR3 length is 16 residues.

Of note for this clone: The same CDR3 can be traced to other DNA sequences in this sample. This chain connects TRBV30 to TRBJ1-6; 7 bases agree with TRBD1. V was clipped by 0 bases and J by 10 bases; unmatched bases: 3. Per the germline V gene, CDR1 is GTSNPN and CDR2 is SVGIG (reference sequence). This CDR3 region has 13 residues. CDR3 protein: CAWSVQGGSPLHF. As DNA, the CDR3 is TGTGCCTGGAGTGTACAAGGGGGCTCACCCCTCCACTTT.

The J gene is TRBJ2-5, the V gene TRBV14; a weak D match, TRBD2 (6 bases). The germline CDR1 and CDR2 sequences are SGHDN and FVKESK. V lost 1 base to trimming and J lost 5 bases, with 20 bases between them. CDR3 size: 17 residues. The CDR3 DNA follows: TGTGCCAGCAGCCAAGCCAGGACTATCTCCCCTTCGGAGACCCAGTACTTC. Translation gives CASSQARTISPSETQYF.

The chain uses TRBV5-6 and TRBJ1-2; D possibly corresponds to TRBD1 (5 bases). The germline V gene encodes CDR1 SGHDT and CDR2 YYEEEE. The V gene lost 1 base and the J gene lost 3 bases, with 13 bases spanning the gap. CDR3 length equals 15 residues. The DNA for the CDR3 is TGTGCCAGCAGCTTGCGGGCCGCGGGGCACTATGGCTACACCTTC. Protein product: CASSLRAAGHYGYTF.

V usage is TRBV27 and J usage is TRBJ2-1, with TRBD1 matching 8 bases. The CDR3 runs 15 residues. CDR1 and CDR2 (germline): MNHEY, SMNVEV (reference sequence). With V trimmed by 5 bases and J by 5 bases, 8 bases remained unmatched. The CDR3 spells CASSPWGRGHNEQFF. The CDR3 region has the DNA TGTGCCAGCAGTCCCTGGGGCAGGGGGCACAATGAGCAGTTCTTC.

V gene TRBV28 combines with J gene TRBJ2-2; 9 nucleotides align to TRBD1. The V and J ends lost 5 bases and 5 bases, in that order; junction bases with no gene match: 12. CDR1 is MDHEN and CDR2 is SYDVKM in the germline V gene. The CDR3 is 17 residues long. CDR3 region: CASSPSRGQGRTGELFF. CDR3 DNA: TGTGCCAGCAGTCCTTCTAGAGGACAGGGGAGAACCGGGGAGCTGTTTTTT.

The genes are TRBV10-2 and TRBJ1-5; perhaps TRBD1 as D (6 bases). CDR1 is WSHSY, CDR2 SAAADI, per germline. This CDR3 region has 13 residues. V was pared by 3 bases and J by 6 bases, with 9 bases between. DNA of the CDR3: TGCGCCAGCAGTGACGGCAGGGGTCAGCCCCAGCATTTT. The encoded protein is CASSDGRGQPQHF.

The J gene is TRBJ2-7, the V gene TRBV3-1 (or the pseudogene TRBV3-2); tentative D call: TRBD2 (7 bases). The CDR3 loop spans 14 amino acids. Germline CDR1 and CDR2: LGHDT and YNNKEL (reference sequence). V was trimmed by 5 bases and J by 2 bases, leaving 13 bases between them. The CDR3 bases are TGTGCCAGCAGCGACGGGGGGCCTACCTACGAGCAGTACTTC. This encodes CASSDGGPTYEQYF.

The chain couples TRBV2 to TRBJ2-7; D might be TRBD2 (7 bases). From germline, CDR1 is SNHLY and CDR2 FYNNEI. CDR3 size: 12 residues. Deletions cut 11 bases from V and 3 bases from J, with 14 bases between. The CDR3 DNA sequence: TGTGCCGGGGGGGCAGGGGACTACGAGCAGTACTTC. Translating gives CAGGAGDYEQYF.

DNA for the CDR3: TGTGCCAGCAGCCAAGTGGCAGGGGCTAGCGAGCAGTACTTC. Its translation is CASSQVAGASEQYF. The chain recombines TRBV3-1 (or the pseudogene TRBV3-2) with TRBJ2-7, with D possibly TRBD1 on 6 matching bases. The germline V and J ends were trimmed by 1 base and 6 bases, with 13 bases remaining between them. CDR1 is LGHDT and CDR2 is YNNKEL in the germline V gene (reference sequence). The CDR3 contains 14 residues.

The chain recombines TRBV4-1 with TRBJ2-3; TRBD1 aligns across 8 bases. From germline, CDR1 is MGHRA and CDR2 YSYEKL. After removal of 0 bases from V and 5 bases from J, the junction contained 10 bases not matched to a gene. CDR3 length: 17 amino acids. The CDR3 is CASSQDRGRGLRDTQYF. DNA for the CDR3: TGCGCCAGCAGCCAAGATCGGGGCAGGGGGCTTAGAGATACGCAGTATTTT.

A few counts support this clone. This same CDR3 is encoded by further DNA sequences in the sample. The V call is TRBV5-1, the J call TRBJ1-2; D may be TRBD1 (6 bases). CDR1 and CDR2 (germline): SGHRS, YFSETQ. The CDR3 runs to 14 residues. V gave up 2 bases and J gave up 0 bases, with 8 bases separating them. The CDR3 region is CASSFTGTNYGYTF. In DNA, the CDR3 is TGCGCCAGCAGCTTTACAGGGACTAACTATGGCTACACCTTC.

The rearrangement links TRBV2 to TRBJ1-4; tentatively, D is TRBD1 (6 bases). The CDR3 has 14 residues. The germline V gene encodes CDR1 SNHLY and CDR2 FYNNEI. The V end was cut by 3 bases, the J end by 1 base, with 6 bases between. Here the CDR3 DNA reads TGTGCCAGCAGTGACAGGGGAACTAATGAAAAACTGTTTTTT. Protein sequence: CASSDRGTNEKLFF.

The rearrangement uses TRBV30 and TRBJ2-5, with D perhaps matching TRBD1 (6 bases). The CDR3 totals 12 residues. Trimming left V 3 bases short and J 10 bases short, with 15 bases between. Germline V CDR1 and CDR2: GTSNPN, SVGIG (reference sequence). The chain's CDR3 is CAWSLIRGNQYF. DNA of the CDR3: TGTGCCTGGAGCCTCATCAGGGGAAACCAGTACTTC. Using reference TRBV30 and TRBJ2-5 for the parts outside the CDR3, the full variable domain is SQTIHQWPATLVQPVGSPLSLECTVEGTSNPNLYWYRQAAGRGLQLLFYSVGIGQISSEVPQNLSASRPQDRQFILSSKKLLLSDSGFYLCAWSLIRGNQYFGPGTRLLVL.

The chain joins TRBV2 to TRBJ1-1; 8 nucleotides line up with TRBD1. J was trimmed by 11 bases and V by 7 bases; bases with no gene match: 12. From germline, CDR1 is SNHLY and CDR2 FYNNEI. The CDR3 runs to 13 residues. The CDR3 region has the DNA TGTGCCAGCATCGCCCTGGTGACAGGGGAGGCTTTCTTT. Protein product: CASIALVTGEAFF.

The chain uses TRBV6-1 and TRBJ1-2, with D perhaps TRBD1 (5 bases). This CDR3 has 16 amino acids. The ends were cut back, 1 base at V and 2 bases at J, with 14 bases in the middle. The V gene's germline CDR1 is MNHNS and CDR2 SASEGT. The CDR3 sequence: CASSEGPGTLNYGYTF. For the CDR3, the DNA is TGTGCCAGCAGTGAAGGTCCGGGGACTTTAAACTATGGCTACACCTTC.

The J gene is TRBJ2-7, the V gene TRBV10-3; TRBD1 might be the D (6 bases). CDR1 ENHRY and CDR2 SYGVKD come from the germline V gene. The germline V and J ends were trimmed by 0 bases and 7 bases, with 19 bases remaining between them. The CDR3 loop spans 16 amino acids. The CDR3 spells CAISESRAGASREQYF. In DNA, the CDR3 is TGTGCCATCAGTGAGTCGAGAGCAGGGGCATCCAGGGAGCAGTACTTC.